The TCR beta chain under discussion was sequenced for a study of identical twins (dated by TCRdb to the mid-2010s). About the full investigation: To test whether fetal clonotypes persist, the study used deep sequencing on TCR alpha and beta repertoires from monozygotic twins, unrelated adults of various ages, and cord blood. Replicate twin experiments were performed at different times using different library preparation protocols to rule out contamination.

The CDR3 runs 15 residues from the cysteine to the phenylalanine. Left in the record is the CDR3 DNA by itself, 45 bases read in frame from the first base. For this chain, trimming is 5 bases at the V end and 7 bases at the J end, and the number of junction bases without a gene match is 6. From a lookup of the germline V gene, CDR1 and CDR2 are SNHLY and FYNNEI. What the authors observed across the whole study: Compared with coincidental sharing between unrelated individuals, an excess of low generation-probability sequences was observed among out-of-frame TCR alpha sequences shared between twins. In monozygotic twins, recombination models systematically underestimated out-of-frame TCR alpha sharing, but the models matched the sharing seen between unrelated individuals. Fewer insertions were carried by abundant cord blood beta clonotypes, a similar but weaker trend appeared in young adult naive repertoires, and no such trend appeared in memory repertoires. Invariant T cells such as MAIT and iNKT could partly confound zero-insertion analyses, although diverse VJ usage argued against such confounding for most clonotypes. Because the same donors could not be followed over many years, the conclusions relied on cross-sectional statistical analysis. Excess twin sharing in beta out-of-frame sequences was weaker because fewer shared sequences lowered the signal-to-noise ratio.

Only healthy Caucasian donors were included. Three pairs of female monozygotic twins, all aged roughly 18 to 29 years, made up the twin cohort. The RNA used for TCR libraries was isolated from peripheral blood mononuclear cells. This clonotype was observed at least ten times. Its recognized antigen is unknown. No much larger clone exists at a distance of one base, and base qualities are not known. Preparation of the library involved 5' RACE. Sequencing relied on an Illumina HiSeq 2000. A universal primer binding site was introduced by template switching, and a unique molecular identifier was present in the final cDNA, enabling accurate counting of TCR cDNA molecules. Specific primers in the conserved constant-segment region were used to synthesize first-strand cDNA for TCR alpha and beta chains. To control for contamination, every cDNA library carried two barcodes: a SMART-Mk sample barcode plus Illumina barcodes. TruSeq adapter sequences along with Illumina sample barcodes were introduced in two successive PCR steps. The TCR alpha and beta cDNA libraries were sequenced on the Illumina HiSeq platform using custom primers. The authors' pipeline ran thus. Unique molecular identifiers were extracted from raw reads with MiGEC, and CDR3 positions were determined with MiXCR. Recombination models were inferred per individual with the repgenHMM and IGoR tools using an EM algorithm. Shared clonotypes were analyzed with the tcR package in R, and sharing was normalized by the product of cloneset sizes. Out-of-frame nonproductive sequences were analyzed to study raw recombination free of thymic and clonal selection effects. TCRdb handled the public reads itself, with Q25 trimming in fastp and clone calling in MiXCR, and kept productive beta chains. Each CDR3 protein gets just one entry, which takes the most common genes and DNA from the rows behind it. None of the V and J calls come from the authors' own analysis; TCRdb made them. This sample has under 1 million distinct CDR3 sequences in its table, and approximately 13% of those were observed once. In total, the top ten clones hold around 1.5% of the sample.

These sequences were also reported in another study, on yellow fever vaccine responses in identical twins. Taken from the second paper: According to the authors, the vaccine-induced T cell response in identical twins seemed to be partly convergent and partly specific to each individual. Focusing on identical twins, the study followed the T cell clones that responded to the vaccine, and did so with precision.

The TCR comes from a woman in her late teens or twenties in good health. The rearranged chain carries TRBV2 and TRBJ2-1, with 12 bases in between that match TRBD2. Sequencing was performed on PBMCs. In nucleotides, the sequence is TGTGCCAGCAGTCCCCTAGCGGGGGGGACTAATGAGCAGTTCTTC. It translates to CASSPLAGGTNEQFF.